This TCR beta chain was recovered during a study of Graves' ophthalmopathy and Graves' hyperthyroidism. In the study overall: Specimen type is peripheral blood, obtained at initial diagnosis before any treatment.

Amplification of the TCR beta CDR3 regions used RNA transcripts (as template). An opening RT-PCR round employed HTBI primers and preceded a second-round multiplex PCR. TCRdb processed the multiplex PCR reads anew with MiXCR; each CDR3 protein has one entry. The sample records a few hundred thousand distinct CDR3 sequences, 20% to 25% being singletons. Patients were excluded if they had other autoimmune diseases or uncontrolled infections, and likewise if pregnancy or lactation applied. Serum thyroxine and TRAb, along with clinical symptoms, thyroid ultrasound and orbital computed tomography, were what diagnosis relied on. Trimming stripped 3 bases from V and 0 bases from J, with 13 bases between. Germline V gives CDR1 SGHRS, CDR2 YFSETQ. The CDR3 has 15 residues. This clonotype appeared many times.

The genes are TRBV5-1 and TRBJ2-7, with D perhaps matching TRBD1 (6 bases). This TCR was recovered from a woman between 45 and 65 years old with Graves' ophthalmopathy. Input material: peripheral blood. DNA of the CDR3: TGCGCCAGCAGCTCCCCCGACAGGTACTCCTACGAGCAGTACTTC. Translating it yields CASSSPDRYSYEQYF.